A selection of T cell receptor beta chains follows, all from one sample in a study of CD8 T cells in Susac syndrome. Using its own MiXCR run on the immunoSEQ multiplex PCR reads, TCRdb lists one record per CDR3 protein. Altogether almost 450,000 distinct CDR3 sequences are present, 75% to 90% being singletons, with the ten largest covering approximately 0.12%. The source material was CD8+ T cells from PBMCs. The receptors were gathered from a human donor with multiple sclerosis. Both conserved end residues are part of each CDR3. The order of the fields is D gene, V gene, J gene, clone size, CDR3 DNA, CDR3 protein. The D gene is left open where the match is weak. Some rows have no size entry. The others give once, few or many, or a class for an expanded clone.

-	TRBV2	TRBJ2-1	-	TGTGCCAGCAGTGATACTCCGGTAAGCTCCTACAATGAGCAGTTCTTC	CASSDTPVSSYNEQFF
TRBD2	TRBV30	TRBJ2-7	-	TGTGCCTGGGGACTAGCGGGGCCCTACGAGCAGTACTTC	CAWGLAGPYEQYF
TRBD2	TRBV7-9	TRBJ2-3	-	TGTGCCAGCAGCTTAGTGCCTAGCGGAACGCCAGATACGCAGTATTTT	CASSLVPSGTPDTQYF
-	TRBV2	TRBJ2-5	-	TGTGCCAGCACCAATCTGGTAGAGACCCAGTACTTC	CASTNLVETQYF
-	TRBV6-5	TRBJ2-3	-	TGTGCCAGCAGTCCCAGAAACACAGATACGCAGTATTTT	CASSPRNTDTQYF
-	TRBV19	TRBJ1-1	-	TGTGCCAGTAGTATAGTCATACTGAACACTGAAGCTTTCTTT	CASSIVILNTEAFF
-	TRBV15	TRBJ1-1	-	TGTGCCACCAGCACCGATTTGGGCACTGAAGCTTTCTTT	CATSTDLGTEAFF
-	TRBV30	TRBJ2-7	-	TGTGCCTGGACGAGGGCTAGCCATTACGAGCAGTACTTC	CAWTRASHYEQYF
-	TRBV30	TRBJ2-5	-	TGTGCCTGGAGTTACCCGATCCAAGAGACCCAGTACTTC	CAWSYPIQETQYF
-	TRBV11-2	TRBJ2-1	-	TGTGCCAGCAGCCGAGAAGACAGGGAGGTCTTC	CASSREDREVF
-	TRBV20-1	TRBJ2-5	once	TGCTCCCCCTTAGGAAGCGGACAAGAGACCCAGTACTTC	CSPLGSGQETQYF
TRBD1	TRBV19	TRBJ1-1	-	TGTGCCAGTAGTGCTATGACAGGGATGAACACTGAAGCTTTCTTT	CASSAMTGMNTEAFF
-	TRBV27	TRBJ2-6	-	TGTGCCAGCAGTTGGCTACCGGCTGGGGCCAACGTCCTGACTTTC	CASSWLPAGANVLTF
-	TRBV7-8	TRBJ2-1	-	TGTGCCAGCAGCTTAGCCGGGGTGGTTGAGCAGTTCTTC	CASSLAGVVEQFF
TRBD1	TRBV30	TRBJ1-2	-	TGTGCCTGGAGTGGACAGGGGGCATATGGCTACACCTTC	CAWSGQGAYGYTF
-	TRBV7-8	TRBJ1-1	-	TGTGCCAGCAGCTTAGCGCGTAAACGGATGAACACTGAAGCTTTCTTT	CASSLARKRMNTEAFF
TRBD1	TRBV7-2	TRBJ1-2	-	TGTGCCAGCAGCTTCCGACAGGGCCCGAACCTTAACTATGGCTACACCTTC	CASSFRQGPNLNYGYTF
TRBD2	TRBV27	TRBJ2-7	-	TGTGCCAGCAGTTTTGGGACTAGCTTGTACGAGCAGTACTTC	CASSFGTSLYEQYF
-	TRBV2	TRBJ1-1	-	TGTGCCAGCTTAGGCGCACAGACCGAATCAAGGGGCACTGAAGCTTTCTTT	CASLGAQTESRGTEAFF
-	TRBV25-1	TRBJ2-7	-	TGTGCCAGCAGTTCGTCGAGAGGGACCGACAATGGGCCCTACGAGCAGTACTTC	CASSSSRGTDNGPYEQYF
TRBD2	TRBV7-8	TRBJ2-1	-	TGTGCCAGCAGCTTAGCGCTCTTCGGCGGGAGTTATGAGCAGTTCTTC	CASSLALFGGSYEQFF
-	TRBV2	TRBJ2-7	-	TGTGCCAGCAGTGTAGCGGAGGCCTACGAGCAGTACTTC	CASSVAEAYEQYF
-	TRBV6-1	TRBJ1-5	-	TGTGCCAGCATGGGCACATGGGATGATCAGCCCCAGCATTTT	CASMGTWDDQPQHF
-	TRBV11-2	TRBJ2-7	-	TGTGCCAGCAGCTTAGTAAGGGAGCAGTACTTC	CASSLVREQYF
-	TRBV6-1	TRBJ1-5	-	TGTGCCAGCAGTGAAGACGGATTCTATCAGCCCCAGCATTTT	CASSEDGFYQPQHF
-	TRBV30	TRBJ1-1	-	TGTGCCTGGAGTGATCGTGGAGGGACAAGGGGTGTGGACACTGAAGCTTTCTTT	CAWSDRGGTRGVDTEAFF
-	TRBV9	TRBJ2-7	-	TGTGCCAGCAGCGTAGGGGTTAGCGGCACCTACGAGCAGTACTTC	CASSVGVSGTYEQYF
-	TRBV6-5	TRBJ1-6	few	TGTGCCAGCAGTTACTCGAACCCTGAACCCCTCCACTTT	CASSYSNPEPLHF
TRBD1	TRBV10-3	TRBJ2-7	-	TGTGCCATCAGTGAGTTTGGACAGGGTAACGAGCAGTACTTC	CAISEFGQGNEQYF